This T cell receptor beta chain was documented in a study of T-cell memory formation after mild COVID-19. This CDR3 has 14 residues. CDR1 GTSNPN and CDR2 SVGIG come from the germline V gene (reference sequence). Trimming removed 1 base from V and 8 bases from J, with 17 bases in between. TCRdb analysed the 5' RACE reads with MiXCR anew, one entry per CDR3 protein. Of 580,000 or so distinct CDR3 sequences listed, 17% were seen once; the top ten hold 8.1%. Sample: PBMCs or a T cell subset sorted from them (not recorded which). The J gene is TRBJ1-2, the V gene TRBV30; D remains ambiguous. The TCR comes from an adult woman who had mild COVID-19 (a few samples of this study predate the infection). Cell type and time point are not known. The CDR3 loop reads CAWSDSVRKLGYTF. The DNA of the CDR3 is TGTGCCTGGAGTGACAGTGTCCGGAAGTTGGGCTACACCTTC. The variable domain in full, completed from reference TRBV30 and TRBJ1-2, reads SQTIHQWPATLVQPVGSPLSLECTVEGTSNPNLYWYRQAAGRGLQLLFYSVGIGQISSEVPQNLSASRPQDRQFILSSKKLLLSDSGFYLCAWSDSVRKLGYTFGSGTRLTVV.